Listed here is a single T cell receptor beta chain. Its specificity is unknown. The data originate from a study of regulatory T cells in long-lasting Graves disease. General study findings and limits: The persistent group shared 2,700 or so public clonotypes, more than the 950 to 1,000 shared by new patients.

The germline CDR1 and CDR2 sequences are SEHNR and FQNEAQ (reference sequence). The CDR3 runs to 13 residues. Trimming pared 2 bases from V and 8 bases from J, leaving 10 bases between. Researchers made TCR beta libraries by using iRepertoire HTBI primers and running Arm-PCR on CDR3 regions. TCRdb re-analysed the multiplex PCR reads in MiXCR, keeping a single row per CDR3 protein. This sample has more than 400,000 distinct CDR3 sequences, with 15% to 20% found just once. Documented time point: newly diagnosed GD, antithyroid drugs for less than 3 months. Generation of the TCR library employed RNA extracted from PBMCs. The same data also went into a second study, on T cells in Graves' hyperthyroidism and ophthalmopathy. That report notes: Patients aged 18 to 65 had newly diagnosed hyperthyroidism that had lasted under 2 months. The TCR CDR3 was amplified in a first-round RT-PCR using the HTBI primer set.

V gene TRBV7-9 combines with J gene TRBJ2-1; D gene ambiguous. Sequences were derived from peripheral blood mononuclear cells (PBMCs), sampled at new diagnosis, from a patient treated with antithyroid drugs. This receptor was obtained from a man in his forties with Graves disease. CDR3 loop: CASSLISLDEQFF. The CDR3 DNA reads TGTGCCAGCAGCTTAATTTCGTTGGATGAGCAGTTCTTC.